These 15 T cell receptor beta chains were all obtained from the same sample, sequenced in a study of cytomegalovirus exposure and HLA in healthy donors. Primers: 60 Vbeta forward and 13 Jbeta reverse. Sequenced by immunoSEQ multiplex PCR; TCRdb stores in-frame clones only, minus some. The data contain more than 95,000 clones, around 81% of them singletons. The specimen was PBMCs. Source of these receptors: a female donor in good health and CMV-seronegative.

The V and J genes are TRBV7-6 and TRBJ1-1; the D gene is possibly TRBD1 (6 bases). Germline CDR1 reads SGHVS; CDR2 reads FNYEAQ. The CDR3 is 13 amino acids. Trimming pared 5 bases from V and 6 bases from J, leaving 13 bases between. CDR3 region: CASSPQPGAEAFF. The CDR3 DNA is TGTGCCAGCAGCCCCCAGCCAGGGGCTGAAGCTTTCTTT.

The gene calls are TRBV2 and TRBJ1-5; possible D gene TRBD1, 5 bases. V was trimmed by 6 bases and J by 5 bases, leaving 14 bases between them. The CDR3 sequence is 14 residues long. The germline CDR1 and CDR2 sequences are SNHLY and FYNNEI. The DNA for the CDR3 is TGTGCCAGCAGCGAGGACAAGGGCGATCAGCCCCAGCATTTT. It translates to CASSEDKGDQPQHF.

The chain uses TRBV29-1 and TRBJ1-2, with D possibly being TRBD1 (5 bases). Germline V gives CDR1 SQVTM, CDR2 ANQGSEA. CDR3 length equals 11 residues. V lost 4 bases, J lost 3 bases, and 6 bases lay in between. The CDR3 region is CSVGRDYGYTF. Written as DNA, the CDR3 is TGCAGCGTTGGCAGGGACTATGGCTACACCTTC.

The chain joins TRBV7-2 to TRBJ2-7; maybe TRBD1 (6 bases). Per the germline V gene, CDR1 is SGHTA and CDR2 is FQGNSA. The germline V and J ends were trimmed by 4 bases and 6 bases, with 13 bases remaining between them. The CDR3 totals 13 residues. In nucleotides, the CDR3 is TGTGCCAGCAGCTCAGGGGCAGGGGTCGAGCAGTACTTC. It specifies CASSSGAGVEQYF.

The gene calls are TRBV5-4 and TRBJ2-1; TRBD1 matches at 7 bases. Germline V gives CDR1 SGHNT, CDR2 YYREEE (reference sequence). The CDR3 has 14 amino acids. The V gene end was trimmed by 5 bases and the J gene end by 5 bases; junction bases not matched to a gene: 7. The CDR3 nucleotides read TGTGCCAGCAGGCCCGGGACAGAGCACAATGAGCAGTTCTTC. Its protein is CASRPGTEHNEQFF. The full variable domain, in which reference TRBV5-4 and TRBJ2-1 provide the parts outside the CDR3, is ETGVTQSPTHLIKTRGQQVTLRCSSQSGHNTVSWYQQALGQGPQFIFQYYREEENGRGNFPPRFSGLQFPNYSSELNVNALELDDSALYLCASRPGTEHNEQFFGPGTRLTVL.

The rearrangement uses TRBV27 and TRBJ2-2, with D tentatively TRBD2 (5 bases). V shed 3 bases and J shed 1 base, with 18 bases lying between them. Germline V gene lookup returns CDR1 MNHEY and CDR2 SMNVEV (reference sequence). The CDR3 runs 18 residues. In nucleotides, the CDR3 is TGTGCCAGCAGTTTTTCTGCGGACCGGGGATTGAACACCGGGGAGCTGTTTTTT. The encoded protein is CASSFSADRGLNTGELFF.

This sequence joins TRBV7-9 and TRBJ2-2; TRBD1 matches at 9 bases. J was trimmed by 6 bases and V by 5 bases; bases with no gene match: 4. The germline V gene encodes CDR1 SEHNR and CDR2 FQNEAQ (reference sequence). The CDR3 extends over 14 amino acids. CDR3 DNA sequence: TGTGCCAGCAGCACACAGGGGGCCGCCGGGGAGCTGTTTTTT. It yields the protein CASSTQGAAGELFF.

The sample holds a few counts of this clone. J is TRBJ1-2 and V is TRBV28; D gene unclear. This CDR3 is 15 amino acids long. Trimming shortened V by 7 bases and J by 3 bases, and 18 bases separated the two germline ends. CDR1 and CDR2 (germline): MDHEN, SYDVKM. The CDR3 here is CASTYTWRGDYGYTF. In DNA form, the CDR3 reads TGTGCCAGCACCTATACATGGCGCGGGGACTATGGCTACACCTTC.

The J gene is TRBJ2-1, the V gene TRBV10-2, with 7 bases aligning to TRBD2. The V and J ends lost 6 bases and 6 bases, in that order; junction bases with no gene match: 14. Germline assignment: CDR1 WSHSY and CDR2 SAAADI. The CDR3 has 16 residues. In nucleotides, the CDR3 is TGCGCCAGCAGAGGCTGGCGGGAGACGGTTGGCAATGAGCAGTTCTTC. Protein sequence: CASRGWRETVGNEQFF.

The chain combines TRBV19 with TRBJ2-7, with 12 bases fitting TRBD2. The CDR3 consists of 17 residues. Trimming removed 6 bases from V and 0 bases from J; junction bases left unmatched: 9. The germline gives CDR1 LNHDA, CDR2 SQIVND (reference sequence). DNA of the CDR3: TGTGCCAGTAGCCCAAGGACTAGCGGGATCATCTCCTACGAGCAGTACTTC. The encoded protein is CASSPRTSGIISYEQYF.

The chain uses TRBV30 and TRBJ1-4; 10 bases match TRBD1. Germline values: CDR1 GTSNPN, CDR2 SVGIG (reference sequence). After removal of 1 base from V and 4 bases from J, the junction contained 0 bases not matched to a gene. CDR3 length: 14 amino acids. This CDR3 reads CAWSGTGGNEKLFF. The CDR3 DNA sequence: TGTGCCTGGAGTGGGACAGGGGGTAATGAAAAACTGTTTTTT.

The chain combines TRBV7-9 with TRBJ2-3; D not certain. Trimming pared 5 bases from V and 6 bases from J, leaving 21 bases between. Germline V lookup: CDR1 SEHNR, CDR2 FQNEAQ (reference sequence). There are 16 residues in the CDR3. This CDR3 reads CASSPDLSLSADTQYF. CDR3 coding DNA: TGTGCCAGCAGCCCGGATCTTAGCTTATCCGCGGATACGCAGTATTTT.

This clone showed up just once. The chain employs TRBV29-1 and TRBJ1-5, with 8 bases fitting TRBD1. The CDR3 length is 13 residues. With V trimmed by 6 bases and J by 4 bases, 5 bases remained unmatched. Per germline, CDR1 SQVTM and CDR2 ANQGSEA. The chain's CDR3 is CSVSDRVNQPQHF. For the CDR3, the DNA is TGCAGCGTCTCGGACAGGGTAAATCAGCCCCAGCATTTT.

The gene calls are TRBV28 and TRBJ1-5; D is unresolved. V was shortened by 3 bases and J by 12 bases, with 9 bases between the two germline ends. The CDR3 sequence is 11 residues long. Germline-derived CDR1 and CDR2 are MDHEN and SYDVKM. DNA for the CDR3: TGTGCCAGCAGTTTCCCCGGGGACCAGCATTTT. Amino acids: CASSFPGDQHF.

This CDR3 reads CASSPGTRGETQYF. The CDR3 DNA is TGTGCCAGCAGCCCGGGGACTAGAGGAGAGACCCAGTACTTC. J is TRBJ2-5 and V is TRBV7-7; 8 nucleotides line up with TRBD2. Trimming took 5 bases from V and 4 from J; bases not matched to a gene: 6. The germline V gene has CDR1 SSHAT and CDR2 FNYEAQ (reference sequence). This CDR3 comprises 14 residues.